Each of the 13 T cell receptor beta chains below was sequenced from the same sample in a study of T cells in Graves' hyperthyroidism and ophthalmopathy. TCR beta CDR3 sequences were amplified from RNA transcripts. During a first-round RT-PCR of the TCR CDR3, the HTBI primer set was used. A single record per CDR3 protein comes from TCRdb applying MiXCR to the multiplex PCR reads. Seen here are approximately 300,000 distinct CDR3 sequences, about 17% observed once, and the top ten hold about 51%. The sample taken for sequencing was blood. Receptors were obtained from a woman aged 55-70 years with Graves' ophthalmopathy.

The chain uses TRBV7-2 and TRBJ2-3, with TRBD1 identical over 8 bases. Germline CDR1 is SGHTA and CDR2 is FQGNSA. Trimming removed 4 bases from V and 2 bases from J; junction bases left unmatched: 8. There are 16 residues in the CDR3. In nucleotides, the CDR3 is TGTGCCAGCAGCTACCTGGGACAGGACGACACAGATACGCAGTATTTT. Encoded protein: CASSYLGQDDTDTQYF.

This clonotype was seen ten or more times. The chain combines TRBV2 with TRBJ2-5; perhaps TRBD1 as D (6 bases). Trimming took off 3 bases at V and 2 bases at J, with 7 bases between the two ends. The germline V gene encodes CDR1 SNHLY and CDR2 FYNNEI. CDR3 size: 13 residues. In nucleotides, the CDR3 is TGTGCCAGCAGTGACAGGGGACAAGAGACCCAGTACTTC. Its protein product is CASSDRGQETQYF.

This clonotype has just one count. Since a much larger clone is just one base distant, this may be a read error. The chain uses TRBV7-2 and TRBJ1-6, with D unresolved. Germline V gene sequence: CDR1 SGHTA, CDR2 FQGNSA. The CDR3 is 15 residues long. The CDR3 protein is CASSLEALPNSPLRF. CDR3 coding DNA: TGTGCCAGCAGCTTAGAGGCACTGCCTAATTCACCCCTCCGCTTT.

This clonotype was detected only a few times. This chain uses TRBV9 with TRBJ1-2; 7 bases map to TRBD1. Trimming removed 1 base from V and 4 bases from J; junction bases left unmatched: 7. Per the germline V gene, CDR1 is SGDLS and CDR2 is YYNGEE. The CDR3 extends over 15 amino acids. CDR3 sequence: CASSVTPGQSYGYTF. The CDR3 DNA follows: TGTGCCAGCAGCGTAACTCCGGGACAGAGCTATGGCTACACCTTC.

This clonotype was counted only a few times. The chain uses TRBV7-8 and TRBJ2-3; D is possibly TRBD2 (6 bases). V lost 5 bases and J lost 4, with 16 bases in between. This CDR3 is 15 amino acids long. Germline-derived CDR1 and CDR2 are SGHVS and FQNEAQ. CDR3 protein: CASSHQGRGADTQYF. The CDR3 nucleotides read TGTGCCAGCAGCCATCAAGGGCGGGGAGCAGATACGCAGTATTTT.

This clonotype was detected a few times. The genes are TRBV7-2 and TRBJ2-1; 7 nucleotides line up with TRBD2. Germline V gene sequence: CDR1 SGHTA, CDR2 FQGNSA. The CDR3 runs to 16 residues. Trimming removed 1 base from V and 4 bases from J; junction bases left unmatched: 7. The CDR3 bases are TGTGCCAGCAGCTTAGTCGAACGGGGGGTGTACAATGAGCAGTTCTTC. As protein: CASSLVERGVYNEQFF.

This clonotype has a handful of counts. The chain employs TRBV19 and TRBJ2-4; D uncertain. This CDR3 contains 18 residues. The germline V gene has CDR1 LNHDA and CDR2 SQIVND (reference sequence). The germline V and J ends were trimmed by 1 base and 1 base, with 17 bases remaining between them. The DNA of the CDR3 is TGTGCCAGTAGTATAGTTTACAGTGGGTCGGGTGCCAAAAACATTCAGTACTTC. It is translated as CASSIVYSGSGAKNIQYF.

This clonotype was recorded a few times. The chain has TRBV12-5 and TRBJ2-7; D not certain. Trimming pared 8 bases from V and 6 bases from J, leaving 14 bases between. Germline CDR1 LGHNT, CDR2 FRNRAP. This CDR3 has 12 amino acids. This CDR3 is CASTPGYGEQYF. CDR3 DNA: TGTGCTAGTACCCCCGGGTACGGCGAGCAGTACTTC.

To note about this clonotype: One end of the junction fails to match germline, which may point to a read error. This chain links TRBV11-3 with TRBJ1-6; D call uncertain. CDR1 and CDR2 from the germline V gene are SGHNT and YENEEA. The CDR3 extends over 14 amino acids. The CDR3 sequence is CASSVELVDSPLHF. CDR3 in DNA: TGTGCCAGCAGCGTAGAGTTAGTTGATTCACCCCTCCACTTT.

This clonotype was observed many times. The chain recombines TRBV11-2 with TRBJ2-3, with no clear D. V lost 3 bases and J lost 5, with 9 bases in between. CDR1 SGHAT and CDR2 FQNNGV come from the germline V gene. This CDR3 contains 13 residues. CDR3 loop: CASSFGLKDTQYF. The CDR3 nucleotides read TGTGCCAGCAGCTTCGGATTGAAAGATACGCAGTATTTT.

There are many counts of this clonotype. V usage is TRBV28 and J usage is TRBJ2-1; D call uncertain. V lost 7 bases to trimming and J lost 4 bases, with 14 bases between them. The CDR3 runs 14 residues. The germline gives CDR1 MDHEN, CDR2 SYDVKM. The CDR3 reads CASISSQTYNEQFF. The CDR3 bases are TGTGCCAGCATTTCCTCCCAGACATACAATGAGCAGTTCTTC.

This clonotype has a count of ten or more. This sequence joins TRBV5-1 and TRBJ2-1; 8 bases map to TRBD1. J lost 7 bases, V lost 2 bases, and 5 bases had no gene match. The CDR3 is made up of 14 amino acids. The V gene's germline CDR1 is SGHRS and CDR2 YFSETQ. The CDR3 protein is CASSLRQGWNEQFF. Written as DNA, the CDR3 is TGCGCCAGCAGCTTACGACAGGGGTGGAATGAGCAGTTCTTC.

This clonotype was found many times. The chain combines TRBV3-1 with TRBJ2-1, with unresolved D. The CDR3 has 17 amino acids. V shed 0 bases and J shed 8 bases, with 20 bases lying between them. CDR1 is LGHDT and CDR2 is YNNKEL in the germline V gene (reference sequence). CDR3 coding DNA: TGTGCCAGCAGCCAAGATTTGGCGGTACCCGGCATAGATGAGCAGTTCTTC. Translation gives CASSQDLAVPGIDEQFF.